This T cell receptor beta chain was sequenced during a study of T-cell reconstitution after alpha-beta-depleted transplantation in children. The TCRbeta library was prepared with unique molecular identifiers. TCRdb reprocessed the PCR reads via MiXCR and lists one record per CDR3 protein. In the table there are some 500,000 distinct CDR3 sequences, approximately 20% of which are singletons. CDR3 length: 14 residues. V lost 7 bases and J 0 bases, leaving 12 bases between the germline ends. V gene TRBV12-3 or TRBV12-4 combines with J gene TRBJ1-2; D gene ambiguous. This material consisted of PBMCs from the stem cell graft donor, taken from the stem cell graft. The receptor was isolated from a human donor who donated a stem cell graft to a child with acute lymphoblastic leukemia. CDR3 sequence: CASNSARSNYGYTF. The CDR3 bases are TGTGCCAGCAACTCGGCCCGCTCTAACTATGGCTACACCTTC.